The clone carrying this TCR beta chain was seen more than once but under ten times. This sample is drawn from a study of neurological immune-mediated disorders. TCRdb analysed the 5' RACE reads with MiXCR anew, one entry per CDR3 protein. The table includes around 70,000 distinct CDR3 sequences, roughly 4.4% detected once. Sequenced input: PBMCs. The receptor was isolated from a woman aged 70-85 years with multiple sclerosis.

The CDR3 region is CASSLVDVQETQYF. The CDR3 bases are TGTGCCAGCAGCTTAGTAGACGTACAAGAGACCCAGTACTTC. The chain has TRBV7-6 and TRBJ2-5; D uncertain. Germline V gene sequence: CDR1 SGHVS, CDR2 FNYEAQ. The length of the CDR3 is 14 residues. Trimming left V 1 base short and J 2 bases short, with 8 bases between.